The entry below gives a single TCR beta chain sequence along with its context. The data are from a study of blood T cell repertoires in COVID-19. In the study overall: Whether acute or convalescent, the COVID-19 samples came from the United States, Italy and Spain. In each case, the material was cDNA or gDNA derived from T cells, B-cell-depleted T cells, or PBMCs.

Methods used by the authors: Amplification of reference gene primers was used by the study to estimate nucleated cell counts. The repertoire was sequenced with immunoSEQ multiplex PCR; TCRdb's copy has only in-frame clones and lacks some. Clone size and V and J calls were adopted from that table, with D and trimming inferred from the DNA. The sample lists 250,000 to 350,000 clones; approximately 90% were seen once. Germline CDR1 is SGHNT and CDR2 is YYREEE (reference sequence). V gave up 5 bases and J gave up 0 bases, with 13 bases separating them. The CDR3 totals 15 residues. Those enrolled in Seattle joined during active infection and were followed longitudinally afterward.

The chain employs TRBV5-4 and TRBJ2-3, with D possibly being TRBD1 (6 bases). What was sequenced was peripheral blood. The origin of this receptor is a woman in her fifties or sixties with COVID-19, enrolled during active disease. The CDR3 region has the DNA TGTGCCAGCAGACTGGGACATACTAGCACAGATACGCAGTATTTT. Translated: CASRLGHTSTDTQYF. Full variable domain (rest looked up from reference TRBV5-4 and TRBJ2-3): ETGVTQSPTHLIKTRGQQVTLRCSSQSGHNTVSWYQQALGQGPQFIFQYYREEENGRGNFPPRFSGLQFPNYSSELNVNALELDDSALYLCASRLGHTSTDTQYFGPGTRLTVL.